The next 9 T cell receptor beta chains were all read from a single sample in a study of T cell changes during pregnancy in multiple sclerosis. TCRdb's table, derived via immunoSEQ multiplex PCR, lists solely in-frame clones and lacks some. The sample lists 85,000 to 120,000 clones, under 95% occurring once. The source material was peripheral blood, sampled after pregnancy. These receptors were collected from a female donor with multiple sclerosis, enrolled in a pregnancy study.

The chain carries TRBV27 and TRBJ2-4, with TRBD1 as a possible D gene (6 bases). The CDR3 contains 16 residues. The germline V gene encodes CDR1 MNHEY and CDR2 SMNVEV (reference sequence). The V and J ends lost 2 bases and 0 bases respectively, with 11 bases between them. Written as DNA, the CDR3 is TGTGCCAGCAGTTTAGGGGGCGGAGTAGCCAAAAACATTCAGTACTTC. Its protein product is CASSLGGGVAKNIQYF.

This rearrangement joins TRBV20-1 to TRBJ1-1; 10 positions agree with TRBD1. V was pared by 6 bases and J by 7 bases, with 2 bases of the junction left unmatched. Germline CDR1 DFQATT, CDR2 SNEGSKA (reference sequence). CDR3 length: 11 residues. CDR3 residues: CSARTGGEAFF. CDR3 DNA sequence: TGCAGTGCCCGGACAGGGGGTGAAGCTTTCTTT.

The rearrangement uses TRBV27 and TRBJ1-5, with TRBD1 matching 7 bases. The junction had 12 bases not matched to a gene; V was cut back by 0 bases and J by 7 bases. Per the germline V gene, CDR1 is MNHEY and CDR2 is SMNVEV (reference sequence). The CDR3 is made up of 17 amino acids. CDR3 protein: CASSLSGWGQWSQPQHF. The CDR3 coding sequence is TGTGCCAGCAGTTTATCGGGTTGGGGACAGTGGTCCCAGCCCCAGCATTTT.

The J gene is TRBJ1-1, the V gene TRBV6-5; 7 bases match TRBD1. Germline V lookup: CDR1 MNHEY, CDR2 SVGAGI. The CDR3 is 13 residues long. J was trimmed by 6 bases and V by 8 bases; bases with no gene match: 9. The CDR3 DNA follows: TGTGCCAGCGCATTGACAGGGTGGGCTGAAGCTTTCTTT. Protein: CASALTGWAEAFF.

This chain uses TRBV7-9 with TRBJ2-7, with 8 bases identical to TRBD1. From germline, CDR1 is SEHNR and CDR2 FQNEAQ (reference sequence). The CDR3 runs to 14 residues. V was pared by 1 base and J by 6 bases, with 5 bases of the junction left unmatched. CDR3 nucleotides: TGTGCCAGCAGCTTAGGGACAGGGTTTCCCGAGCAGTACTTC. Translating gives CASSLGTGFPEQYF. Using reference TRBV7-9 and TRBJ2-7 for the parts outside the CDR3, the full variable domain is DTGVSQNPRHKITKRGQNVTFRCDPISEHNRLYWYRQTLGQGPEFLTYFQNEAQLEKSRLLSDRFSAERPKGSFSTLEIQRTEQGDSAMYLCASSLGTGFPEQYFGPGTRLTVT.

V and J are TRBV5-1 and TRBJ2-1, with a weak D call TRBD2 (6 bases). The CDR3 has 17 amino acids. The V gene's germline CDR1 is SGHRS and CDR2 YFSETQ. Trimming removed 3 bases from V and 4 bases from J, with 20 bases in between. CDR3: CASSWGVPSAMYNEQFF. Here the CDR3 DNA reads TGCGCCAGCAGCTGGGGGGTCCCTAGCGCTATGTACAATGAGCAGTTCTTC.

The chain employs TRBV4-2 and TRBJ1-1; the match to TRBD1 covers 7 bases. The CDR3 loop spans 13 amino acids. Germline assignment: CDR1 LGHNA and CDR2 YNFKEQ. Losses at the gene ends were 3 bases for V and 4 bases for J; bases not matched to a gene: 2. CDR3 residues: CASSQTGFTEAFF. CDR3 sequence (DNA): TGTGCCAGCAGCCAGACAGGGTTCACTGAAGCTTTCTTT.

The chain is built from TRBV7-8 and TRBJ1-2; D is possibly TRBD1 (6 bases). CDR3 length equals 15 residues. Trimming took off 3 bases at V and 2 bases at J, with 13 bases between the two ends. Germline CDR1 reads SGHVS; CDR2 reads FQNEAQ. CDR3 nucleotides: TGTGCCAGCAGCTTGAATAAGGGGGTGAACTATGGCTACACCTTC. Translation gives CASSLNKGVNYGYTF.

The chain uses TRBV9 and TRBJ2-7; weak D call: TRBD1 (5 bases). Germline CDR1 reads SGDLS; CDR2 reads YYNGEE. The CDR3 totals 15 residues. Trimming cost V 2 bases and J 2 bases, with 14 bases left between them. CDR3 region: CASSVSWQGPYEQYF. DNA for the CDR3: TGTGCCAGCAGCGTCAGTTGGCAGGGCCCCTACGAGCAGTACTTC.